This record covers a single TCR beta chain. Original processing methods: Reference gene primer amplification gave estimated nucleated cell counts. TCRdb keeps only in-frame clones here, not all; method: immunoSEQ multiplex PCR. V and J calls and clone size are those listed in that table; D and trimming were worked out from the DNA. This table has more than 150,000 clones, around 80% appearing once. Trimming shortened V by 7 bases and J by 0 bases, and 7 bases separated the two germline ends. The CDR3 loop spans 13 amino acids. Germline loops: CDR1 MNHEY, CDR2 SVGAGI. These data are taken from a study of blood T cell repertoires in COVID-19. Study-wide background: Some COVID-19 samples were acute and others convalescent; all came from the United States, Italy and Spain. PBMCs, B-cell-depleted T cells, or T cells were the source of the cDNA or gDNA that made up the material.

The chain employs TRBV6-5 and TRBJ2-1, with no clear D. The receptor was derived from an elderly woman with active or convalescent COVID-19. The sequenced material came from peripheral blood. The CDR3 nucleotides are TGTGCCAGCACCGAGAGCTCCTACAATGAGCAGTTCTTC. This sequence encodes CASTESSYNEQFF.